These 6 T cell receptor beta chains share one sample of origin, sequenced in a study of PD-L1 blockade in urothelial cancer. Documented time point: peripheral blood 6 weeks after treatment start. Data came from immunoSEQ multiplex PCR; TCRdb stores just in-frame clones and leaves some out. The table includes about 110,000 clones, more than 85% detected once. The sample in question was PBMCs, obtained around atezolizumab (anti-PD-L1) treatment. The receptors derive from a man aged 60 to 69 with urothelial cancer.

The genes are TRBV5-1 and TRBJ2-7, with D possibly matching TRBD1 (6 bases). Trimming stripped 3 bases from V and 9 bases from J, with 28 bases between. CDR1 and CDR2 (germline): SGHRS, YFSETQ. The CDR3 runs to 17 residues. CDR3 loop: CASSSGSPGHGTSRQYF. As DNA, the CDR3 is TGCGCCAGCAGCTCGGGATCCCCGGGACACGGTACTTCAAGGCAGTACTTC.

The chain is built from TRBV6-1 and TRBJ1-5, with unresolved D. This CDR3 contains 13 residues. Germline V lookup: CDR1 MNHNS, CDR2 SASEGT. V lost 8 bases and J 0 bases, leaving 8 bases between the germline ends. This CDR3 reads CASETYSNQPQHF. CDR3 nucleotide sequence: TGTGCCAGCGAAACATATAGCAATCAGCCCCAGCATTTT.

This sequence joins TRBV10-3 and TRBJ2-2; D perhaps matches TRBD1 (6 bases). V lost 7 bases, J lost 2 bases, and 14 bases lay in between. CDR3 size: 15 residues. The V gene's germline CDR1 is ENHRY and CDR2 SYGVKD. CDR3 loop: CAIKETGENTGELFF. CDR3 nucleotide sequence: TGTGCCATCAAGGAGACAGGAGAAAACACCGGGGAGCTGTTTTTT.

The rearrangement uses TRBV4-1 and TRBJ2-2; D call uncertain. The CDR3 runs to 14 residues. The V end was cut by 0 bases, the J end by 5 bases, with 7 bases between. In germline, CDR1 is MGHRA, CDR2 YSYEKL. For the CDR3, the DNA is TGCGCCAGCAGCCAAGAACTACAAACCGGGGAGCTGTTTTTT. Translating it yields CASSQELQTGELFF.

The CDR3 sequence is CASSVGVGRSYEQYF. The CDR3 DNA reads TGTGCCAGCAGCGTAGGTGTCGGGAGATCCTACGAGCAGTACTTC. This rearrangement joins TRBV9 to TRBJ2-7; TRBD2 is a possible D gene (6 bases). The CDR3 covers 15 residues. V was pared by 0 bases and J by 1 base, with 11 bases between. In germline, CDR1 is SGDLS, CDR2 YYNGEE.

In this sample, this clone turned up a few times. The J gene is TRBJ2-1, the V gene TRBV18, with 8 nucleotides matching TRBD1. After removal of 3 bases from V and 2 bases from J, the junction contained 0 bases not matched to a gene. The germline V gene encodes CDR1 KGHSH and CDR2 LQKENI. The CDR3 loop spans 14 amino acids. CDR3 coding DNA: TGTGCCAGCTCACCGGGACAGGCCTACAATGAGCAGTTCTTC. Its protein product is CASSPGQAYNEQFF. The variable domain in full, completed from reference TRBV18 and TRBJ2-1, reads NAGVMQNPRHLVRRRGQEARLRCSPMKGHSHVYWYRQLPEEGLKFMVYLQKENIIDESGMPKERFSAEFPKEGPSILRIQQVVRGDSAAYFCASSPGQAYNEQFFGPGTRLTVL.